This T cell receptor beta chain is drawn from a study of cytomegalovirus exposure and HLA in healthy donors. Researchers ran the PCR with 60 Vbeta and 13 Jbeta primers. Assay used: immunoSEQ multiplex PCR; TCRdb lists only in-frame clones, some missing. The sample records around 240,000 clones, 82% being singletons. Every donor was a healthy person donating bone marrow. Regarding the study as a whole: For presence/absence analyses, sequencing depth was assumed to be roughly uniform across donors.

Points on this clone: Its antigen remains unidentified.

After removal of 5 bases from V and 3 bases from J, the junction contained 3 bases not matched to a gene. Germline values: CDR1 LNHDA, CDR2 SQIVND (reference sequence). The CDR3 contains 14 residues. The sample taken for sequencing was PBMCs. The sequence was collected from a woman aged 40 to 50 in good health and CMV-seropositive. The V call is TRBV19, the J call TRBJ1-2, with 10 bases fitting TRBD1. The CDR3 loop is CASSATGGDYGYTF. CDR3 DNA sequence: TGTGCCAGTAGTGCGACAGGGGGCGACTATGGCTACACCTTC.